Each of the 17 T cell receptor beta chains below was sequenced from the same sample in a study of T cells in Graves' hyperthyroidism and ophthalmopathy. The CDR3 regions of TCR beta were amplified from RNA transcripts. First-round RT-PCR with HTBI primers amplified the TCR CDR3 region. TCRdb reprocessed the multiplex PCR reads via MiXCR and lists one record per CDR3 protein. The table shows approximately 630,000 distinct CDR3 sequences, with about 17% occurring only once. Material for sequencing was blood. The source of these receptors is a woman younger than 45 with Graves' hyperthyroidism.

Many counts were recorded for this clonotype. CDR3 protein: CSAPRAQGDYEQYF. CDR3 DNA sequence: TGCAGTGCTCCCAGGGCACAGGGGGACTACGAGCAGTACTTC. The genes are TRBV20-1 and TRBJ2-7; 8 positions match TRBD1. Unmatched junction bases numbered 9, after V lost 5 bases and J lost 3 bases. Germline lookup yields CDR1 DFQATT and CDR2 SNEGSKA (reference sequence). The CDR3 is made up of 14 amino acids.

In this sample, this clonotype turned up many times. The chain joins TRBV29-1 to TRBJ2-1, with 8 bases matching TRBD2. The V gene end was trimmed by 4 bases and the J gene end by 5 bases; junction bases not matched to a gene: 10. Germline-derived CDR1 and CDR2 are SQVTM and ANQGSEA. This CDR3 has 15 residues. CDR3 DNA sequence: TGCAGCGTTGGCCTAGCGGGTGCACTTGACAATGAGCAGTTCTTC. Amino acids: CSVGLAGALDNEQFF.

This clonotype was detected ten times or more. This chain joins TRBV18 and TRBJ2-1, with D possibly being TRBD1 or TRBD2 (5 bases each). V was shortened by 5 bases and J by 10 bases, with 9 bases between the two germline ends. The CDR3 spans 11 residues. Germline V gene sequence: CDR1 KGHSH, CDR2 LQKENI. In DNA form, the CDR3 reads TGTGCCAGCTCAGGGGGTCGCGAGCAGTTCTTC. Residues: CASSGGREQFF.

The V and J genes are TRBV5-1 and TRBJ2-7; either TRBD1 or TRBD2 may fit D (5 bases each). Deletions cut 2 bases from V and 6 bases from J, with 15 bases between. The germline V gene encodes CDR1 SGHRS and CDR2 YFSETQ. The CDR3 covers 14 residues. The chain's CDR3 is CASSLGGGPAEQYF. The CDR3 region has the DNA TGCGCCAGCAGCTTAGGTGGGGGTCCGGCCGAGCAGTACTTC.

There are a few counts of this clonotype. The chain combines TRBV29-1 with TRBJ2-7; 9 bases agree with TRBD2. J lost 4 bases, V lost 3 bases, and 4 bases had no gene match. The V gene's germline CDR1 is SQVTM and CDR2 ANQGSEA. There are 13 residues in the CDR3. CDR3 region: CSVEGREGYEQYF. In nucleotides, the CDR3 is TGCAGCGTTGAGGGGCGGGAGGGGTACGAGCAGTACTTC.

This clonotype showed up just a few times. The chain joins TRBV27 to TRBJ1-2, with a weak D call TRBD1 (5 bases). Deletions cut 11 bases from V and 0 bases from J, with 25 bases between. This CDR3 has 17 amino acids. Germline CDR1 is MNHEY and CDR2 is SMNVEV (reference sequence). The CDR3 nucleotides read TGTGCCGGCATAGGAGAGGACACCTCCATTCCTAACTATGGCTACACCTTC. Translating gives CAGIGEDTSIPNYGYTF.

This clonotype was counted ten times or more. This sequence joins TRBV3-1 and TRBJ2-7; the D gene could be TRBD1 or TRBD2 (6 bases each). Trimming removed 4 bases at V and 6 bases at J, with 13 bases between. Germline V gene lookup returns CDR1 LGHDT and CDR2 YNNKEL (reference sequence). CDR3 length equals 13 residues. CDR3 in amino acids: CASSPARGGEQYF. As DNA, the CDR3 is TGTGCCAGCAGCCCCGCCAGGGGAGGCGAGCAGTACTTC.

This clonotype was picked up many times. V and J are TRBV7-2 and TRBJ2-7; D possibly corresponds to TRBD1 (6 bases). The germline V gene encodes CDR1 SGHTA and CDR2 FQGNSA. The V gene lost 0 bases and the J gene lost 6 bases, with 9 bases spanning the gap. The CDR3 is 13 residues long. CDR3 nucleotides: TGTGCCAGCAGCTTAGCGAGACAGGCCGAGCAGTACTTC. Its protein is CASSLARQAEQYF. Variable domain in full (rest from reference TRBV7-2 and TRBJ2-7): GAGVSQSPSNKVTEKGKDVELRCDPISGHTALYWYRQSLGQGLEFLIYFQGNSAPDKSGLPSDRFSAERTGGSVSTLTIQRTQQEDSAVYLCASSLARQAEQYFGPGTRLTVT.

The chain recombines TRBV7-9 with TRBJ2-2; TRBD2 matches at 14 bases. Trimming at V came to 3 bases and at J to 5 bases, leaving 5 bases not matched to a gene. The CDR3 is made up of 17 amino acids. From germline, CDR1 is SEHNR and CDR2 FQNEAQ (reference sequence). In DNA, the CDR3 is TGTGCCAGCAGCTTCCCGGGACTAGCGGGAGAAACCGGGGAGCTGTTTTTT. It specifies CASSFPGLAGETGELFF.

The chain joins TRBV29-1 to TRBJ2-3; 7 nucleotides agree with TRBD2. Per germline, CDR1 SQVTM and CDR2 ANQGSEA. There are 14 residues in the CDR3. Germline trimming cut 4 bases from V and 1 base from J; bases unmatched to any gene: 5. The CDR3 reads CSVVLARGTDTQYF. CDR3 nucleotide sequence: TGCAGCGTTGTACTAGCGAGGGGCACAGATACGCAGTATTTT.

The chain carries TRBV20-1 and TRBJ2-1; 7 nucleotides agree with TRBD2. Germline V CDR1 and CDR2: DFQATT, SNEGSKA (reference sequence). The V gene end was trimmed by 0 bases and the J gene end by 10 bases; junction bases not matched to a gene: 15. The CDR3 consists of 16 residues. CDR3 coding DNA: TGCAGTGCTAGAGATAGGAGCGGGATACCGGTAATGGAGCAGTTCTTC. This sequence encodes CSARDRSGIPVMEQFF.

A note on this clonotype: The junction departs from germline at one end; a sequencing error may be responsible. CDR3 sequence: CASKGPGRAYGQYF. For the CDR3, the DNA is TGTGCCAGCAAGGGCCCCGGACGGGCCTACGGGCAGTACTTC. The J gene is TRBJ2-7, the V gene TRBV7-2; D is undetermined. This CDR3 has 14 amino acids. Looked up from germline, CDR1 is SGHTA and CDR2 is FQGNSA.

The rearrangement joins TRBV27 to TRBJ2-2, with unresolved D. Germline V gene lookup returns CDR1 MNHEY and CDR2 SMNVEV (reference sequence). The CDR3 runs 15 residues. The V and J ends lost 5 bases and 4 bases respectively, with 14 bases between them. This chain's CDR3 is CASSPRASSTGELFF. CDR3 bases: TGTGCCAGCAGTCCTCGGGCTAGTAGCACCGGGGAGCTGTTTTTT.

This clonotype was seen ten or more times. The chain employs TRBV7-2 and TRBJ2-3; D might be TRBD1 (5 bases). CDR3 length: 13 residues. The germline V gene has CDR1 SGHTA and CDR2 FQGNSA. Trimming took 2 bases from V and 5 from J, leaving 8 bases between them. CDR3 sequence: CASSLRGRDTQYF. The CDR3 DNA sequence: TGTGCCAGCAGCTTAAGGGGTAGAGATACGCAGTATTTT.

This clonotype has more than one count but fewer than ten. The V and J genes are TRBV27 and TRBJ2-4, with D maybe TRBD2 (6 bases). Germline-derived CDR1 and CDR2 are MNHEY and SMNVEV (reference sequence). V shed 10 bases and J shed 7 bases, with 23 bases lying between them. The CDR3 runs 15 residues. CDR3 sequence reads: CATSRAVAGRNIQYF. CDR3 sequence (DNA): TGTGCCACCTCCCGGGCCGTAGCTGGGAGGAACATTCAGTACTTC.

This clonotype has only a few counts. The rearrangement joins TRBV12-3 or TRBV12-4 to TRBJ2-7; 7 bases map to TRBD1. The V segment lost 6 bases and the J segment 7 bases; nucleotides outside the gene matches: 6. The CDR3 spans 12 residues. CDR3 sequence reads: CASSATGWEQYF. In DNA, the CDR3 is TGTGCCAGCAGCGCGACAGGGTGGGAGCAGTACTTC.

This clonotype was detected only a few times. At one end, the junction sequence differs from germline, possibly due to a read error. The V gene is TRBV11-2, the J gene TRBJ1-1; TRBD1 is a possible D gene (5 bases). The CDR3 is made up of 12 amino acids. The germline V gene has CDR1 SGHAT and CDR2 FQNNGV. The DNA for the CDR3 is TGTGCCAGCACCCTGGGGGTGGGGGTCACTCTCTTT. This encodes CASTLGVGVTLF.